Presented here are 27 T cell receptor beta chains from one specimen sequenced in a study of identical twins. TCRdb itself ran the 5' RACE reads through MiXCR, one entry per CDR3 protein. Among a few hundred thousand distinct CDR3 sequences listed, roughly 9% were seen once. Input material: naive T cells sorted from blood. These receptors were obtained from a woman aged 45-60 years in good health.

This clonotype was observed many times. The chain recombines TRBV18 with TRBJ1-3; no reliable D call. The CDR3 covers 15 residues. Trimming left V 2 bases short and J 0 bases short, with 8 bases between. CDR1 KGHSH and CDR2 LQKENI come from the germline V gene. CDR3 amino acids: CASSPGRTSGNTIYF. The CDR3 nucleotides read TGTGCCAGCTCACCAGGGAGAACCTCTGGAAACACCATATATTTT. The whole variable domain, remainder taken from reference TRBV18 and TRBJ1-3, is NAGVMQNPRHLVRRRGQEARLRCSPMKGHSHVYWYRQLPEEGLKFMVYLQKENIIDESGMPKERFSAEFPKEGPSILRIQQVVRGDSAAYFCASSPGRTSGNTIYFGEGSWLTVV.

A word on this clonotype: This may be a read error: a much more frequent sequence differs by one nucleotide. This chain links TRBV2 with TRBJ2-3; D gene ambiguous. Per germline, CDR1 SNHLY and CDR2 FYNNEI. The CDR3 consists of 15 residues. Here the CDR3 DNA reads TGTGCCAGCAGTGGTTCAGGAAAGAGCACAGATGCGCAGTATTTT. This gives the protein CASSGSGKSTDAQYF.

Written as DNA, the CDR3 is TGTGCCAGCAGCCGACAGGAACCCAACTCCTACGAGCAGTACTTC. It codes for CASSRQEPNSYEQYF. The V and J genes are TRBV28 and TRBJ2-7, with D tentatively TRBD1 (6 bases). This CDR3 is built from 15 residues. The germline V and J ends were trimmed by 6 bases and 0 bases, with 15 bases remaining between them. The germline V gene has CDR1 MDHEN and CDR2 SYDVKM.

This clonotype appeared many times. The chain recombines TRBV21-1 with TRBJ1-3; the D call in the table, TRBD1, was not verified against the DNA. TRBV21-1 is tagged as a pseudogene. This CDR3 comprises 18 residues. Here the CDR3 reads CASSKALLDRISGNTIYF. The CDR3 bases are TGTGCCAGCAGCAAAGCGCTTTTGGACAGGATCTCTGGAAACACCATATATTTT.

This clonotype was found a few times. This CDR3 is CASRANGGNPYEQYV. CDR3 nucleotides: TGTGCCAGCAGGGCCAATGGGGGCAACCCCTACGAGCAGTACGTC. The chain couples TRBV6-2 or TRBV6-3 to TRBJ2-7; D perhaps matches TRBD1 (6 bases). V lost 6 bases to trimming and J lost 2 bases, with 17 bases between them. The V gene's germline CDR1 is MNHEY and CDR2 SVGEGT. CDR3 length: 15 residues.

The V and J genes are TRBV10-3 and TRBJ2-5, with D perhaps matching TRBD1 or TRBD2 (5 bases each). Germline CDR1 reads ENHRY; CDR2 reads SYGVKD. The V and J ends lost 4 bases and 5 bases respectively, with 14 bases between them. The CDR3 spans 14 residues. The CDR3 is CAISGRGPGETQYF. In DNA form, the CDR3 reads TGTGCCATCAGTGGTAGGGGTCCGGGGGAGACCCAGTACTTC.

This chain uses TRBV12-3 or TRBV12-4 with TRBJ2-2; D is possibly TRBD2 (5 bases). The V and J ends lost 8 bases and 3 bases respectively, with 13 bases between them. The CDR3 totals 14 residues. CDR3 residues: CASVGVWYTGELFF. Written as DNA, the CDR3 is TGTGCCAGCGTCGGGGTCTGGTACACCGGGGAGCTGTTTTTT.

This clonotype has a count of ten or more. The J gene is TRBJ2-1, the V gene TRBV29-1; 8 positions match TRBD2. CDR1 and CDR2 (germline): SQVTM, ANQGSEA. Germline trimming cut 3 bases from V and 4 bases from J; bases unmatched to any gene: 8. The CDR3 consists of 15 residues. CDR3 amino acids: CSVDGRAQLYNEQFF. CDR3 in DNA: TGCAGCGTTGACGGGAGGGCCCAATTATACAATGAGCAGTTCTTC.

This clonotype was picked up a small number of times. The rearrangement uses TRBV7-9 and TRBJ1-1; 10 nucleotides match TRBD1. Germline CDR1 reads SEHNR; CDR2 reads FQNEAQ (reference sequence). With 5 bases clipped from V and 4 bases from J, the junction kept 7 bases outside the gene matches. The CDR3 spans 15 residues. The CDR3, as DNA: TGTGCCAGCAGCGCGATGACAGGGGGCGGCACTGAAGCTTTCTTT. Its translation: CASSAMTGGGTEAFF.

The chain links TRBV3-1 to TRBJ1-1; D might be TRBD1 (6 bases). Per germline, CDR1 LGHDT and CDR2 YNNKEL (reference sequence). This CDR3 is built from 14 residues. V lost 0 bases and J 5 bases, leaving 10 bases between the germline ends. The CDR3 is CASSQEGAGTEAFF. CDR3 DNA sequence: TGTGCCAGCAGCCAAGAGGGGGCTGGAACTGAAGCTTTCTTT.

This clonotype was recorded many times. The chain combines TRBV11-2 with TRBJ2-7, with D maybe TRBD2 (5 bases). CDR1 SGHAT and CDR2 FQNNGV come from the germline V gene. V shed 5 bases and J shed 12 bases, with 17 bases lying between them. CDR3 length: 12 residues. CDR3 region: CASSNSDGSRYF. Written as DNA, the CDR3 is TGTGCCAGCAGCAATAGCGATGGATCTCGGTACTTC.

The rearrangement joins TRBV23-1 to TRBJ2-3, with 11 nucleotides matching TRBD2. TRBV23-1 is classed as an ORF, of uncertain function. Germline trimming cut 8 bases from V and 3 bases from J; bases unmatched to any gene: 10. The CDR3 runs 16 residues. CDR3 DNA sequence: TGCGCCAGCCCTCATATGACTAGCGGGAAGACAGATACGCAGTATTTT. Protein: CASPHMTSGKTDTQYF.

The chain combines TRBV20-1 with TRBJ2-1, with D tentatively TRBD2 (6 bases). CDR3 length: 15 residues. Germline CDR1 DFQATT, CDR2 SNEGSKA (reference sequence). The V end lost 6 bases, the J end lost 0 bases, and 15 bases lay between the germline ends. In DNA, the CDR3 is TGCAGTGCCCAGGGTAGCGGTAGCTCCTACAATGAGCAGTTCTTC. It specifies CSAQGSGSSYNEQFF.

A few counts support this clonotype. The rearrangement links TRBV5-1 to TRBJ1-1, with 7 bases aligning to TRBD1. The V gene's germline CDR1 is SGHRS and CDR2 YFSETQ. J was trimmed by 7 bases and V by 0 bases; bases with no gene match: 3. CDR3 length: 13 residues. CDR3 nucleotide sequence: TGCGCCAGCAGCTTGGAGGGGGCTGGTGAAGCTTTCTTT. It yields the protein CASSLEGAGEAFF.

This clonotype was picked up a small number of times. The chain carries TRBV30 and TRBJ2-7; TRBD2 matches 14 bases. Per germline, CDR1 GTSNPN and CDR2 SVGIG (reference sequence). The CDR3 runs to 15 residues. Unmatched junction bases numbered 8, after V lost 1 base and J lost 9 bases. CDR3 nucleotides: TGTGCCTGGAGTGCTCTCACCGGGACTAGCGGGGGGCAGTACGTC. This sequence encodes CAWSALTGTSGGQYV.

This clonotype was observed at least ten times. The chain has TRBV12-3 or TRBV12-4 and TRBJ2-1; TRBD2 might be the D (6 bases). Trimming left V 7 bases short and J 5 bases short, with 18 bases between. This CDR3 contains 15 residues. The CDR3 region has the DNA TGTGCCAGCATTGGTCCTGCGGGGCTCCACAATGAGCAGTTCTTC. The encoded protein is CASIGPAGLHNEQFF.

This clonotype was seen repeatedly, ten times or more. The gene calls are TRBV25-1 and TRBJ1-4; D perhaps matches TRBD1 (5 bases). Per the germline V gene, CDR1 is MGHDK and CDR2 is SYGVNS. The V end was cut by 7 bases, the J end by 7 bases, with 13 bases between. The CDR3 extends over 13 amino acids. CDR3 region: CASTDMGGEKLFF. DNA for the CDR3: TGTGCCAGCACCGATATGGGGGGTGAAAAACTGTTTTTT.

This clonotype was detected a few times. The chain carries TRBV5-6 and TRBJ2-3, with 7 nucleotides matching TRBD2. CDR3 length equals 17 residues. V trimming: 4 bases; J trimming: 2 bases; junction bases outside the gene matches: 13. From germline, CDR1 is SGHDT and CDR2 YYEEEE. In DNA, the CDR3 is TGTGCCAGCAGCCCGGGGAGGGGAGGTAGCGCCACAGATACGCAGTATTTT. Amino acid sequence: CASSPGRGGSATDTQYF. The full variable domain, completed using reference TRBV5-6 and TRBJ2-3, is DAGVTQSPTHLIKTRGQQVTLRCSPKSGHDTVSWYQQALGQGPQFIFQYYEEEERQRGNFPDRFSGHQFPNYSSELNVNALLLGDSALYLCASSPGRGGSATDTQYFGPGTRLTVL.

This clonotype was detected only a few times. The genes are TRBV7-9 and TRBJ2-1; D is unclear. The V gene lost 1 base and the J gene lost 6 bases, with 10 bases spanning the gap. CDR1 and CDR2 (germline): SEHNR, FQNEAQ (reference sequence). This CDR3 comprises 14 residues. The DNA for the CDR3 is TGTGCCAGCAGCTTAGGCAGTCTAGTCAATGAGCAGTTCTTC. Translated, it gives CASSLGSLVNEQFF.

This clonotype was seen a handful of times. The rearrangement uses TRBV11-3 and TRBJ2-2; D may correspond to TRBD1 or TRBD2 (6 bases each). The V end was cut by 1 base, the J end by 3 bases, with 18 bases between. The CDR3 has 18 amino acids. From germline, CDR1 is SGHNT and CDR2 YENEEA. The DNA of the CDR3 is TGTGCCAGCAGCTTAGCCAGATGGGGGGCGCGGGACACCGGGGAGCTGTTTTTT. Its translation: CASSLARWGARDTGELFF. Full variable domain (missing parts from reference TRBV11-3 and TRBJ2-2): EAGVVQSPRYKIIEKKQPVAFWCNPISGHNTLYWYLQNLGQGPELLIRYENEEAVDDSQLPKDRFSAERLKGVDSTLKIQPAELGDSAVYLCASSLARWGARDTGELFFGEGSRLTVL.

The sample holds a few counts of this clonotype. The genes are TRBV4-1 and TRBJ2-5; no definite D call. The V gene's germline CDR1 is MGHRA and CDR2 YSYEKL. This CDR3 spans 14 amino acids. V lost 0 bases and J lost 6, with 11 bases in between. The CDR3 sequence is CASSQEFSTKTQYF. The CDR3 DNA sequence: TGCGCCAGCAGCCAAGAATTTAGTACGAAGACCCAGTACTTC.

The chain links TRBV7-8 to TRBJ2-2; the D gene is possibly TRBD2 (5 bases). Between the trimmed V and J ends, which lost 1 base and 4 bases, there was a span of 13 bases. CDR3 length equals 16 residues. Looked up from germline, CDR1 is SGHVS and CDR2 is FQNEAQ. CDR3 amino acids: CASSLGLTGFTGELFF. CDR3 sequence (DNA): TGTGCCAGCAGCTTAGGTTTAACGGGATTCACCGGGGAGCTGTTTTTT.

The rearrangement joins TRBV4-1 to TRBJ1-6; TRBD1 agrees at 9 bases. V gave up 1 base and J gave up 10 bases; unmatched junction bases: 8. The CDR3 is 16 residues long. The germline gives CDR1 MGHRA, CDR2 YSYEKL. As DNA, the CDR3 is TGCGCCAGCAGCCAAGGGGGGAGGACAGGGGAATCACCCCTCCACTTT. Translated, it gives CASSQGGRTGESPLHF.

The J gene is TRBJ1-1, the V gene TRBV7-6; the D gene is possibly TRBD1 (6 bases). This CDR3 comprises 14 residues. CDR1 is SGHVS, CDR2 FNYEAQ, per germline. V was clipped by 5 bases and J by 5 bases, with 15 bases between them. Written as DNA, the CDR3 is TGTGCCAGCAGCCCGGACCAGGGGATTACTGAAGCTTTCTTT. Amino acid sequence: CASSPDQGITEAFF.

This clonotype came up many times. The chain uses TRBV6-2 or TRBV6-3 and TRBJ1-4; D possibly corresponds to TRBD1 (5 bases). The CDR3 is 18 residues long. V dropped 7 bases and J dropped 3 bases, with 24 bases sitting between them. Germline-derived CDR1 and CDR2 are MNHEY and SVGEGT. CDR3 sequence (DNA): TGTGCCAGCAACCACCAAGGGACGGACCGAGTCTCTAATGAAAAACTGTTTTTT. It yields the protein CASNHQGTDRVSNEKLFF.

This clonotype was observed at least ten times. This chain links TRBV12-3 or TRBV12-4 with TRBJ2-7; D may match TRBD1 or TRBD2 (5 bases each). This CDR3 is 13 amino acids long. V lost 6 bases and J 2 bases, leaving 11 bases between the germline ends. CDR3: CASSPGTAYEQYF. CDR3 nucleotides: TGTGCCAGCAGCCCCGGGACCGCCTACGAGCAGTACTTC.

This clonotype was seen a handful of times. The DNA of the CDR3 is TGTGCCAGCAGCTTAGTTGAGGATGGCTACACCTTC. It yields the protein CASSLVEDGYTF. The gene calls are TRBV7-9 and TRBJ1-2; no clear D gene. Germline CDR1 is SEHNR and CDR2 is FQNEAQ (reference sequence). The CDR3 loop spans 12 amino acids. V was cut by 1 base and J by 6 bases, with 6 bases left in between.